The 2 T cell receptor beta chains in this list originate from one sample, sequenced in a study of T cell responses to AZD1222 COVID-19 vaccine. The protocol was immunoSEQ multiplex PCR, while the TCRdb copy is restricted to in-frame clones and leaves out a portion. The data contain some 79,000 clones, around 82% of them seen just once; the ten biggest clones take up less than 50%. This specimen was peripheral blood, taken 28 days after the second AZD1222 dose. These receptor sequences come from an adult who received the AZD1222 COVID-19 vaccine.

The chain combines TRBV25-1 with TRBJ2-1; 7 bases agree with TRBD2. The CDR3 loop spans 17 amino acids. Germline loops: CDR1 MGHDK, CDR2 SYGVNS. The V gene end was trimmed by 2 bases and the J gene end by 4 bases; junction bases not matched to a gene: 11. CDR3 in DNA: TGTGCCAGCAGTGAAGGGAGGGTGATTAGCGGGTACAATGAGCAGTTCTTC. Residues: CASSEGRVISGYNEQFF.

CDR3 sequence: CASSDGTGWGYGYTF. The CDR3 DNA reads TGTGCCAGCAGTGATGGGACAGGATGGGGCTATGGCTACACCTTC. This rearrangement joins TRBV2 to TRBJ1-2; 8 nucleotides line up with TRBD1. The CDR3 has 15 residues. The V segment lost 3 bases and the J segment 4 bases; nucleotides outside the gene matches: 7. Germline values: CDR1 SNHLY, CDR2 FYNNEI.